This T cell receptor (beta chain) was sequenced for a study of shared clonotypes between healthy human individuals (TCRdb year 2020). For the study in its entirety: Three men and a couple of women, aged 18 to 49 years, made up the cohort. For each donor, CD4 naive and CD4 memory were each run on three plates, CD8 naive on two plates, and CD8 memory on one plate. Blood TCR repertoires of five healthy adults were deeply sequenced to estimate repertoire size and the extent of clonotype sharing between individuals. Different laboratories and diverse techniques were used to prepare libraries and sequence TCR repertoires, to increase sequencing depth and limit assay-specific biases. Per donor, leukapheresis produced somewhere between about 0.94 and 9 billion PBMCs. General findings and caveats noted by the study authors: Pairwise subsampling led to the expectation that sequencing depth would affect the degree of clonotype sharing among donors. Rarefaction of sorted-subset datasets indicated incomplete sequencing despite the large sequencing depth. Higher generation probabilities were observed for clonotypes shared by all four sorted-subset donors than for non-shared clonotypes. Across a handful of donors, 5% to 6% of naive CD4, roughly 3.4% of naive CD8, 2% to 2.5% of memory CD4, and approximately 0.4% of memory CD8 clonotypes were shared. Larger estimated clonotype richness was generally found for naive subsets than for memory subsets. Because the study included a small number of donors, the genetic and exposure-history diversity represented was limited. Only blood was sampled, and tissue TCR repertoires likely differ from those in blood.

As to this clone: Its antigen is not yet known. No clone much larger than this one lies a single base away; base qualities are absent.

Using the deep immunoSEQ assay, TCR CDR3 regions were amplified from genomic DNA by multiplex PCR. Extracted genomic DNA from each cell subset was distributed evenly across all wells of several immunoSEQ 96-well plates, and each plate was treated as a replicate. For sorted subsets, 200 to 250 ng genomic DNA, equal to 25,000 to 35,000 T cell genomes, was loaded into each replicate PCR. Purified libraries were measured with a Qubit 3.0 fluorometer, size-checked on a Bioanalyzer 2100, and measured again with the KAPA Library Quantification kit. Each immunoSEQ 96-well plate was sequenced on its own single-read 150-cycle Illumina NextSeq 550 flow cell. The authors' pipeline ran thus. Because the immunoSEQ output included only junctional sequences and no quality scores, the filtering could not be the same as the filtering used for full-length reads. To assign V/J genes and CDR3, sequences were annotated against IMGT germline references using PyIR, a Python wrapper for IgBLAST v1.9. Reads were removed for weak V/J assignments (E-value above 1e-6), missing CDR3, stop codons, out-of-frame junctions, or ambiguous translated residues. V3J clonotypes were defined as sequences sharing an identical inferred V gene, J gene, and CDR3 amino acid sequence. To compute the percentage overlap between repertoires, the number of shared unique clonotypes was divided by the size of the smaller repertoire. RTK rarefaction, the Chao1 estimator, and Recon v2.1 estimates of unobserved clonotypes were used to assess repertoire richness. Generation probabilities were computed with OLGA for all TCRbeta clonotypes obtained by the gDNA method from several donors. TCRdb provides this immuneACCESS table in a form limited to in-frame rearrangements. Some clones are lacking; in checked studies, under half of them reflect an unresolved V gene, and why the rest are absent is not known. The D gene and trimming were derived from the DNA, and the V and J assignments and clone size from that table. In all, the sample holds millions of clones, and roughly 94% of those were seen once. About 1.1% of the sample is held by the ten biggest clonotypes.

CD8 naive samples were obtained by positive selection for CCR7 among CD45RO-negative cells, yielding a CD45RA+CCR7+ population from which TemRA cells were excluded. The donors were healthy, HIV-negative adults with no recently reported acute infections or vaccinations. Every donor was a Caucasian adult living in Nashville, Tennessee, USA. Blood was collected by leukapheresis, and PBMCs were isolated by Ficoll-Histopaque density gradient centrifugation and then cryopreserved in liquid nitrogen vapor phase. Analytical flow cytometry was used to check the purity and quantity of every magnetically sorted T cell population. Genomic DNA was isolated from each sorted fraction and quantified by UV absorbance on a Nanodrop 2000c. Looking up the germline V gene yields CDR1 MGHRA and CDR2 YSYEKL. Its CDR3 holds 16 amino acids, cysteine through phenylalanine. Here the CDR3 DNA is all that survives: 48 bases in frame from base 1. V and J are trimmed by 2 bases and 3 bases, and the gene matches miss 2 bases of the junction.

Sequencing input: naive CD8+ T cells sorted from blood. Read against the paper, the sample's cell subset or site label means: CD45RA+CCR7+. The receptor comes from a man aged 18 to 29 in good health. The chain joins TRBV4-1 to TRBJ2-1; TRBD2 agrees with 12 junctional bases. The nucleotide sequence reads as follows: TGCGCCAGCAGCCAATGGGGACTAGCGGGCTACAATGAGCAGTTCTTC. It is translated as CASSQWGLAGYNEQFF.